The TCR beta chain described here comes from a study of T cells in Graves' hyperthyroidism and ophthalmopathy. General observations from the study: Most thyroid-expanded clonotypes above 0.001 were also found in blood.

This CDR3 contains 16 residues. The V end was cut by 3 bases, the J end by 4 bases, with 17 bases between. Germline V gene sequence: CDR1 SGHRS, CDR2 YFSETQ. It was RNA transcripts that yielded the amplified TCR beta CDR3 regions. Using the HTBI primer set, a first-round RT-PCR was run on the TCR CDR3. TCRdb passed the multiplex PCR reads through MiXCR, listing each CDR3 protein once. Altogether about 130,000 distinct CDR3 sequences are present, more than 20% being singletons, with the ten largest covering 65% to 80%. As for this clonotype: What it recognizes is unknown.

V gene TRBV5-1 combines with J gene TRBJ2-1; D unresolved. The origin of this receptor is a woman between 50 and 59 years old with Graves' hyperthyroidism that later progressed to Graves' ophthalmopathy. The material sequenced was blood. CDR3 DNA: TGCGCCAGCAGCTCGCGGCCGGGCTATACTTACAATGAGCAGTTCTTC. This codes for CASSSRPGYTYNEQFF.